This T cell receptor beta chain was sequenced for a study of cytomegalovirus exposure and HLA in healthy donors. General observations from the study: Rare sequences made up most TCRs, while some public TCRs were found in many donors. Reportedly, cytomegalovirus status was diagnosed with high sensitivity and specificity.

V shed 0 bases and J shed 8 bases, with 0 bases lying between them. This CDR3 contains 11 residues. Germline values: CDR1 SGHRS, CDR2 YFSETQ. TCRdb keeps only in-frame clones here, not all; method: immunoSEQ multiplex PCR. The table shows over 200,000 clones, with 75% to 90% occurring only once. The sample holds a few counts of this clone. Its cognate antigen is unknown. The clonotype comes from a woman aged 18-35 years in good health and CMV-seronegative. Sequenced input: PBMCs. The chain employs TRBV5-1 and TRBJ2-6; D is uncertain. DNA of the CDR3: TGCGCCAGCAGCTTGGCCAACGTCCTGACTTTC. It translates to CASSLANVLTF.